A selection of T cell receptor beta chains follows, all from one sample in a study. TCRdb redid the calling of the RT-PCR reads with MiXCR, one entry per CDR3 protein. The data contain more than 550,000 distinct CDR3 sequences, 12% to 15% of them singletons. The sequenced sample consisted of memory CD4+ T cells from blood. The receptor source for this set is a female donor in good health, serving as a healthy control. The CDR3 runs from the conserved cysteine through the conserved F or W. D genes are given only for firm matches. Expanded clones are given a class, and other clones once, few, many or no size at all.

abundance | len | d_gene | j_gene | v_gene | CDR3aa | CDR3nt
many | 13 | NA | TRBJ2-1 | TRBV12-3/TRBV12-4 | CASSRSGGLEQFF | TGTGCCAGCAGCCGATCCGGGGGGCTTGAGCAGTTCTTC
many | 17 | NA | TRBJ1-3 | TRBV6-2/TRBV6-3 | CASSKGTAKGYGNTIYF | TGTGCCAGCAGCAAAGGGACGGCGAAGGGGTACGGAAACACCATATATTTT
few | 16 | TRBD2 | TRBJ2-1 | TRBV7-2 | CASSLRTGGAGDEQFF | TGTGCCAGCAGCTTACGTACGGGAGGAGCGGGAGATGAGCAGTTCTTC
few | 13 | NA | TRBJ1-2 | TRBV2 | CASSESVYYGYTF | TGTGCCAGCAGTGAATCCGTATACTATGGCTACACCTTC
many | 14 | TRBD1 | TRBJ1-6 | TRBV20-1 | CSASYGTGDSPLHF | TGCAGTGCTAGCTATGGGACAGGGGATTCACCCCTCCACTTT
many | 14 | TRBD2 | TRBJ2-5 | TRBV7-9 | CASSTLAVQETQYF | TGTGCCAGCAGCACTCTAGCGGTCCAAGAGACCCAGTACTTC
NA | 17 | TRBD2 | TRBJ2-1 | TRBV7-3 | CASSQILSGRAYNEQFF | TGTGCCAGCAGCCAAATTCTCAGCGGGAGGGCCTACAATGAGCAGTTCTTC
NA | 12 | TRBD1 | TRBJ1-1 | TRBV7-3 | CASSLGGQQAFF | TGTGCCAGCAGCTTAGGGGGACAGCAAGCTTTCTTT
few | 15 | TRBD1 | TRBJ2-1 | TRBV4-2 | CASSQPGQGANEQFF | TGTGCCAGCAGCCAACCGGGACAGGGGGCAAATGAGCAGTTCTTC
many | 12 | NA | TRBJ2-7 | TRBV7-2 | CASSREFHEQYF | TGTGCCAGCAGCCGGGAGTTCCACGAGCAGTACTTC
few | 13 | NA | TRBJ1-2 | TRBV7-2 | CASSLSSGIGYTF | TGTGCCAGCAGCTTATCTTCTGGGATTGGCTACACCTTC
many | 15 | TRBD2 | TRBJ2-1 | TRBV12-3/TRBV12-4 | CASFEAGGPYNEQFF | TGTGCCAGTTTCGAAGCGGGGGGGCCTTACAATGAGCAGTTCTTC
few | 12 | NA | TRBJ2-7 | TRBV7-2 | CASSLVGPAEYF | TGTGCCAGCAGCTTAGTGGGCCCCGCGGAGTACTTC
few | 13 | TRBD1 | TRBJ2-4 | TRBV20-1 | CSAPGGGKNIQYF | TGCAGTGCCCCAGGGGGCGGCAAAAACATTCAGTACTTC
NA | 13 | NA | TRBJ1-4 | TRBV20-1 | CSGNRGSTEKLFF | TGCAGTGGCAATAGGGGGTCGACTGAAAAACTGTTTTTT
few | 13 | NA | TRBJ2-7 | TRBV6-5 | CASRLLASYEQYF | TGTGCCAGCAGGCTTCTAGCGTCCTACGAGCAGTACTTC
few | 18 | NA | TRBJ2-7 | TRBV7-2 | CASSLEFQGPLSSYEQYF | TGTGCCAGCAGCTTAGAATTTCAGGGTCCTTTGTCTTCCTACGAGCAGTACTTC
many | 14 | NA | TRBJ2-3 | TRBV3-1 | CASSQDPDTDTQYF | TGTGCCAGCAGCCAAGATCCAGACACAGATACGCAGTATTTT
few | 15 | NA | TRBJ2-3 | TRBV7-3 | CASSPDSGYSDTQYF | TGTGCCAGCAGCCCAGACTCAGGTTACTCTGATACGCAGTATTTT
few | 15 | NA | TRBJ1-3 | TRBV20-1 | CSARGPGFSGNTIYF | TGCAGTGCCAGAGGCCCGGGCTTCTCTGGAAACACCATATATTTT
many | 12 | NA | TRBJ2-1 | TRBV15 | CATSRGHNEQFF | TGTGCCACCAGCAGAGGCCACAATGAGCAGTTCTTC
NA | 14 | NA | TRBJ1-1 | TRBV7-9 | CASSLVSLVGRAFF | TGTGCCAGCAGCTTAGTTTCTCTCGTCGGTCGGGCTTTCTTT
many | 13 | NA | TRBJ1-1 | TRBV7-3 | CASSPATNTEAFF | TGTGCCAGCAGCCCCGCAACGAACACTGAAGCTTTCTTT
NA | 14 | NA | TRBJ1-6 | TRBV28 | CASSLTVNNSPLHF | TGTGCCAGCAGTCTCACAGTGAATAATTCACCCCTCCACTTT
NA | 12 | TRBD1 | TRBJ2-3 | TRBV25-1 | CASQGVPDTQYF | TGTGCCAGCCAGGGGGTCCCAGATACGCAGTATTTT
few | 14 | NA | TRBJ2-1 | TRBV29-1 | CSGRGHPSYNEQFF | TGCAGCGGGCGGGGACACCCCTCCTACAATGAGCAGTTCTTC
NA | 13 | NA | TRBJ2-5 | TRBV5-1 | CASSFSPDETQYF | TGCGCCAGCAGCTTTTCCCCAGACGAGACCCAGTACTTC
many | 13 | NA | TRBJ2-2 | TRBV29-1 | CSAGEWDTGELFF | TGCAGCGCCGGCGAGTGGGACACCGGGGAGCTGTTTTTT
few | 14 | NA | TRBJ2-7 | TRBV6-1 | CASSGWTAPYEQYF | TGTGCCAGCAGTGGGTGGACGGCTCCCTACGAGCAGTACTTC
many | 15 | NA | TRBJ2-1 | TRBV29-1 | CSSLIQPGPYNEQFF | TGCAGCTCACTCATTCAACCGGGCCCCTACAATGAGCAGTTCTTC
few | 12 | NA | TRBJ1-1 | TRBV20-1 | CSARVGNTEAFF | TGCAGTGCTAGAGTCGGCAACACTGAAGCTTTCTTT
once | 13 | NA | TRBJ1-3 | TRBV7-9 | CASISTGLDTIYF | TGTGCCAGCATCTCAACAGGGTTGGACACCATATATTTT
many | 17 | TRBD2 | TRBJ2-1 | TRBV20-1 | CSARDLGRTSSYNEQFF | TGCAGTGCTAGAGATTTAGGGAGGACTAGCTCCTACAATGAGCAGTTCTTC